Each of the 10 T cell receptor beta chains below was sequenced from the same sample in a study of blood T cell repertoires in COVID-19. Profiled with immunoSEQ multiplex PCR; TCRdb holds only in-frame clones, not every one. The repertoire consists of more than 40,000 clones, with around 83% occurring once and the leading ten covering 12% to 15%. The sequenced sample was peripheral blood. These TCRs come from a human donor with acute or convalescent COVID-19. The donor label of this sample is uncertain.

The chain recombines TRBV11-3 with TRBJ2-3; 10 nucleotides line up with TRBD2. The CDR3 has 14 amino acids. The V segment lost 8 bases and the J segment 4 bases; nucleotides outside the gene matches: 6. CDR1 is SGHNT, CDR2 YENEEA, per germline. CDR3 sequence: CASRLAGEADTQYF. DNA for the CDR3: TGTGCCAGCCGCCTAGCGGGAGAGGCAGATACGCAGTATTTT.

This chain uses TRBV6-5 with TRBJ2-3, with D possibly matching TRBD2 (6 bases). Trimming took 8 bases from V and 3 from J, leaving 12 bases between them. The germline CDR1 and CDR2 sequences are MNHEY and SVGAGI. This CDR3 spans 13 amino acids. CDR3 amino acids: CASAIGLTDTQYF. In DNA, the CDR3 is TGTGCCAGCGCCATCGGACTAACAGATACGCAGTATTTT.

The V gene is TRBV11-2, the J gene TRBJ2-7, with 12 bases that match TRBD2. Germline CDR1 reads SGHAT; CDR2 reads FQNNGV. V gave up 2 bases and J gave up 0 bases; unmatched junction bases: 5. This CDR3 region has 17 residues. CDR3 sequence (DNA): TGTGCCAGCAGCTTACGGACTAGCGGGGTCAGCTCCTACGAGCAGTACTTC. Amino acid sequence: CASSLRTSGVSSYEQYF. Combining the CDR3 with reference TRBV11-2 and TRBJ2-7 gives the whole variable domain EAGVAQSPRYKIIEKRQSVAFWCNPISGHATLYWYQQILGQGPKLLIQFQNNGVVDDSQLPKDRFSAERLKGVDSTLKIQPAKLEDSAVYLCASSLRTSGVSSYEQYFGPGTRLTVT.

V is TRBV7-8 and J is TRBJ1-2; TRBD1 matches at 9 bases. The germline gives CDR1 SGHVS, CDR2 FQNEAQ. The CDR3 has 15 residues. V lost 2 bases and J lost 6; bases outside the gene matches: 7. The CDR3 loop reads CASSLYRGPGNGYTF. In DNA, the CDR3 is TGTGCCAGCAGCTTATACAGGGGGCCGGGGAATGGCTACACCTTC.

The chain combines TRBV7-2 with TRBJ1-1; D may be TRBD1 (6 bases). CDR1 and CDR2 from the germline V gene are SGHTA and FQGNSA. The CDR3 is 12 amino acids. V lost 4 bases, J lost 9 bases, and 12 bases lay in between. CDR3: CASSSGGLKAFF. DNA of the CDR3: TGTGCCAGCAGCTCCGGGGGGCTAAAAGCTTTCTTT.

CDR3 nucleotides: TGCAGTGCTAGATCGTACAATGAGCAGTTCTTC. It encodes CSARSYNEQFF. The rearrangement links TRBV20-1 to TRBJ2-1; D is unclear. The CDR3 is made up of 11 amino acids. Germline V lookup: CDR1 DFQATT, CDR2 SNEGSKA (reference sequence). V dropped 2 bases and J dropped 4 bases, with 3 bases sitting between them.

This clone has more than one count but fewer than ten. The rearrangement links TRBV21-1 to TRBJ1-1; the table's D call, TRBD1, has no DNA check behind it. TRBV21-1 is a known pseudogene. The CDR3 contains 15 residues. CDR3 in DNA: TGTGCCAGCAGCAAAGGGGCAGGGGCGGACACTGAAGCTTTCTTT. Translation gives CASSKGAGADTEAFF.

The CDR3: CASSRGYQETQYF. The DNA for the CDR3 is TGTGCCAGCAGCCGCGGCTACCAAGAGACCCAGTACTTC. The J gene is TRBJ2-5, the V gene TRBV7-3; D is unresolved. CDR3 length: 13 residues. CDR1 and CDR2 (germline): SGHTA, FQGTGA. V was trimmed by 5 bases and J by 0 bases, leaving 7 bases between them.

This chain uses TRBV28 with TRBJ1-2; 8 bases align to TRBD1. Trimming took 4 bases from V and 8 from J; bases not matched to a gene: 18. The CDR3 loop spans 17 amino acids. The germline V gene encodes CDR1 MDHEN and CDR2 SYDVKM. The CDR3, as DNA: TGTGCCAGCAGTTCCCTAACACTCCGGGACAGGTCTTACGGCTACACCTTC. Its translation is CASSSLTLRDRSYGYTF.

This chain joins TRBV2 and TRBJ1-5; 9 bases fit TRBD1. V trimming: 1 base; J trimming: 4 bases; junction bases outside the gene matches: 2. The CDR3 contains 15 residues. CDR1 is SNHLY and CDR2 is FYNNEI in the germline V gene. The chain's CDR3 is CASSEVDRGNQPQHF. CDR3 in DNA: TGTGCCAGCAGTGAAGTGGACAGGGGAAATCAGCCCCAGCATTTT.